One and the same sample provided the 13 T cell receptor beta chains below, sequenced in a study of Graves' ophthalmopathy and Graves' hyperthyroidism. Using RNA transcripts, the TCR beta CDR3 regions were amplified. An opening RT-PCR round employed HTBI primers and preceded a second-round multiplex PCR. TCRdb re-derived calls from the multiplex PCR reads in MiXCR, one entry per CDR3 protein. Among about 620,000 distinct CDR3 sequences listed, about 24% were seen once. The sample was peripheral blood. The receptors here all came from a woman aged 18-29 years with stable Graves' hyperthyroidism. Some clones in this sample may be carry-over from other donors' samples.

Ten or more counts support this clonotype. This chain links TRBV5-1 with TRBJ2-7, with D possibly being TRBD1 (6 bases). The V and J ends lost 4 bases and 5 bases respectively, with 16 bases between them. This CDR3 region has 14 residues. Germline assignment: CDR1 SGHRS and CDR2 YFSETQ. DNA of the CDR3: TGCGCCAGCAGCCCGCGTGAGGGGGAGCACGAGCAGTACTTC. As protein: CASSPREGEHEQYF.

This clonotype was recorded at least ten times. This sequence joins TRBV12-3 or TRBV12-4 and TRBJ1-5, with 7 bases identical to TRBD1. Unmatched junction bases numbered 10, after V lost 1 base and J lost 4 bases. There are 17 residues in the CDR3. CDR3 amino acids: CASSLGGVGGANQPQHF. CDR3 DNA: TGTGCCAGCAGTTTAGGTGGAGTAGGGGGCGCAAATCAGCCCCAGCATTTT.

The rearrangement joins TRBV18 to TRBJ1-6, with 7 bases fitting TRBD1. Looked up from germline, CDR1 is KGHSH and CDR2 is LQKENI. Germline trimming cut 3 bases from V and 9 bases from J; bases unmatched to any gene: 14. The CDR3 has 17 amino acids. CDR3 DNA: TGTGCCAGCTCACCGCTGATACAGGGGCGCGCGGCTTCACCCCTCCACTTT. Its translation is CASSPLIQGRAASPLHF. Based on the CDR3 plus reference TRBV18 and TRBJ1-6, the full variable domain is NAGVMQNPRHLVRRRGQEARLRCSPMKGHSHVYWYRQLPEEGLKFMVYLQKENIIDESGMPKERFSAEFPKEGPSILRIQQVVRGDSAAYFCASSPLIQGRAASPLHFGNGTRLTVT.

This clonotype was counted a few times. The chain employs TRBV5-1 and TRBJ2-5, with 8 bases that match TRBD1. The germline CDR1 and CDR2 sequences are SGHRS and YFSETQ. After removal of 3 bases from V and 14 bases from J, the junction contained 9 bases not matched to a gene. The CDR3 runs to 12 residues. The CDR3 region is CASSSEKGQVYF. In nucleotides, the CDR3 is TGCGCCAGCAGCTCCGAGAAGGGACAGGTATACTTC.

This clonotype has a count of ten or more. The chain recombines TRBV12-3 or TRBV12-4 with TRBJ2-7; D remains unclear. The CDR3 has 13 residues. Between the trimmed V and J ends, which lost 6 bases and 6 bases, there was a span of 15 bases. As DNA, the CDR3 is TGTGCCAGCAGGCCGAGGCGTTTGGGCGAGCAGTACTTC. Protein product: CASRPRRLGEQYF.

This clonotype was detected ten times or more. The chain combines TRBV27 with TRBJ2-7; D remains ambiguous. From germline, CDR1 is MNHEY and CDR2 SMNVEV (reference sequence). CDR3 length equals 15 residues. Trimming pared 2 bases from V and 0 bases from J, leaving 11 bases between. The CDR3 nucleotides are TGTGCCAGCAGTTTACTAGGCCAGGCCTCCTACGAGCAGTACTTC. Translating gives CASSLLGQASYEQYF.

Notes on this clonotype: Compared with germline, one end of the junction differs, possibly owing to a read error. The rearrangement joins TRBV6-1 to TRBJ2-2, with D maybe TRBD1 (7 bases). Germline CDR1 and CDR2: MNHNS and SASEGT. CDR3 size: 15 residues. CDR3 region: CASSPRTGFTGGLFF. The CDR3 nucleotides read TGTGCCAGCAGTCCGCGGACAGGTTTCACCGGGGGGCTGTTTTTT.

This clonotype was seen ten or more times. This CDR3 is CASSLFQGSSYEQYF. In nucleotides, the CDR3 is TGTGCCAGCAGCTTGTTCCAGGGGAGCTCCTACGAGCAGTACTTC. J is TRBJ2-7 and V is TRBV5-4, with D possibly being TRBD1 (6 bases). V was cut by 1 base and J by 0 bases, with 11 bases left in between. Germline values: CDR1 SGHNT, CDR2 YYREEE (reference sequence). The CDR3 spans 15 residues.

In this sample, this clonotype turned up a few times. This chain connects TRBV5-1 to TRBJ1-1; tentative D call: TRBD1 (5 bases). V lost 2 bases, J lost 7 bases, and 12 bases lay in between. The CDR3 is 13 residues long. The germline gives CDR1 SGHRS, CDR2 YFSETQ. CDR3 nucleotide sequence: TGCGCCAGCAGCTTCGGGGGGGAAGGTGAAGCTTTCTTT. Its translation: CASSFGGEGEAFF.

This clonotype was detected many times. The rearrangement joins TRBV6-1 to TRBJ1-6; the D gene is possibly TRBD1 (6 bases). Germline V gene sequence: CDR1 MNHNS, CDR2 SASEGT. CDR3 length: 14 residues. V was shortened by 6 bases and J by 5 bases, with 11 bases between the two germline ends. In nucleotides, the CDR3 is TGTGCCAGCAGAGGGGGACCGGATAATTCACCCCTCCACTTT. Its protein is CASRGGPDNSPLHF.

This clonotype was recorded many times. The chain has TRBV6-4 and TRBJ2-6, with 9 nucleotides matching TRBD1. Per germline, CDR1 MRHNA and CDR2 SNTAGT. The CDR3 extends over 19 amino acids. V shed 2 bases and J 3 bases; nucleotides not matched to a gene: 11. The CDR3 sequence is CASSDVDRDREDGANVLTF. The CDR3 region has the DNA TGTGCCAGCAGTGACGTTGACCGGGACAGGGAAGATGGGGCCAACGTCCTGACTTTC.

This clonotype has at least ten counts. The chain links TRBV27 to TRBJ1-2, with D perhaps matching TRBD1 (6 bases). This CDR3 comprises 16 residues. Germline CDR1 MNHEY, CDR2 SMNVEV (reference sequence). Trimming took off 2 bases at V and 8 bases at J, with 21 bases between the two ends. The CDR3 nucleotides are TGTGCCAGCAGTTTAGGGTTCGACAGGCCGGGCAGCGGCTACACCTTC. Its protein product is CASSLGFDRPGSGYTF.

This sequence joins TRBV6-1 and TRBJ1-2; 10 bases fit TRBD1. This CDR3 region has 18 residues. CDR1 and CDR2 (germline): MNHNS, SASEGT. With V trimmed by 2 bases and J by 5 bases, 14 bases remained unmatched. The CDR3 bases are TGTGCCAGCAGTGAACCAGAGATCCCCGGGACAGGGGTTTATGGCTACACCTTC. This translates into CASSEPEIPGTGVYGYTF.